The 18 T cell receptor beta chains presented below share a single source sample, sequenced in a study of blood T cell repertoires in COVID-19. Assay used: immunoSEQ multiplex PCR; TCRdb lists only in-frame clones, some missing. The table shows about 250,000 clones, with 85% to 90% occurring only once. The sequenced sample was PBMCs or T cells enriched from blood (not recorded which). These receptors were taken from a man between 35 and 55 years old who had recovered from COVID-19.

This chain joins TRBV4-3 and TRBJ1-1; tentatively, D is TRBD1 (5 bases). The CDR3 is 14 residues long. CDR1 is LGHNA and CDR2 is YSLEER in the germline V gene. The ends were cut back, 0 bases at V and 4 bases at J, with 9 bases in the middle. CDR3 region: CASSQEGESTEAFF. The DNA of the CDR3 is TGCGCCAGCAGCCAAGAAGGGGAATCCACTGAAGCTTTCTTT.

This clone was seen once. The chain uses TRBV7-2 and TRBJ1-1, with D uncertain. V was pared by 2 bases and J by 6 bases, with 7 bases between. The germline V gene encodes CDR1 SGHTA and CDR2 FQGNSA. The CDR3 covers 12 residues. The CDR3 bases are TGTGCCAGCAGCTTACGGGTTGCTGAAGCTTTCTTT. It codes for CASSLRVAEAFF. Looking up the rest from reference TRBV7-2 and TRBJ1-1 gives the full variable domain: GAGVSQSPSNKVTEKGKDVELRCDPISGHTALYWYRQSLGQGLEFLIYFQGNSAPDKSGLPSDRFSAERTGGSVSTLTIQRTQQEDSAVYLCASSLRVAEAFFGQGTRLTVV.

This clone has only a few counts. The rearrangement joins TRBV10-3 to TRBJ1-5, with D possibly being TRBD1 (5 bases). Trimming took 4 bases from V and 5 from J, leaving 12 bases between them. This CDR3 is built from 14 residues. Per the germline V gene, CDR1 is ENHRY and CDR2 is SYGVKD. This CDR3 reads CAISGGGSDQPQHF. The CDR3 DNA follows: TGTGCCATCAGTGGGGGGGGGTCGGATCAGCCCCAGCATTTT.

The genes are TRBV6-5 and TRBJ2-3; D gene ambiguous. The CDR3 is 14 residues long. Germline V gene data show CDR1 as MNHEY and CDR2 as SVGAGI. V lost 6 bases and J lost 3, with 13 bases in between. This CDR3 reads CASSSHSLTDTQYF. CDR3 DNA: TGTGCCAGCAGCTCCCACAGTCTTACAGATACGCAGTATTTT.

V usage is TRBV6-5 and J usage is TRBJ1-4, with 8 bases that match TRBD1. J gave up 6 bases and V 7 bases, and 7 bases lay outside the gene matches. Germline values: CDR1 MNHEY, CDR2 SVGAGI. The CDR3 is 14 residues long. CDR3 sequence reads: CASKQGVSHEKLFF. For the CDR3, the DNA is TGTGCCAGCAAACAGGGGGTCAGCCATGAAAAACTGTTTTTT.

CDR3 coding DNA: TGTGCCAGCAGCAAAAGGACAGCTCCTAACTATGGCTACACCTTC. This sequence encodes CASSKRTAPNYGYTF. The V call is TRBV5-6, the J call TRBJ1-2; D perhaps matches TRBD1 (6 bases). V lost 4 bases, J lost 0 bases, and 13 bases lay in between. Germline CDR1 reads SGHDT; CDR2 reads YYEEEE. The CDR3 extends over 15 amino acids.

The chain is built from TRBV11-2 and TRBJ1-6; D unresolved. Germline CDR1 SGHAT, CDR2 FQNNGV. The CDR3 runs 15 residues. Trimming cost V 0 bases and J 0 bases, with 3 bases left between them. DNA for the CDR3: TGTGCCAGCAGCTTAGACAGCTCCTATAATTCACCCCTCCACTTT. Protein: CASSLDSSYNSPLHF.

The chain has TRBV6-5 and TRBJ2-2, with 8 positions matching TRBD2. V trimming: 7 bases; J trimming: 0 bases; junction bases outside the gene matches: 4. Germline values: CDR1 MNHEY, CDR2 SVGAGI. The CDR3 spans 15 residues. This CDR3 reads CASIRSGTNTGELFF. The CDR3 region has the DNA TGTGCCAGCATCCGTAGCGGGACGAACACCGGGGAGCTGTTTTTT.

The chain employs TRBV5-1 and TRBJ2-5; TRBD1 is a possible D gene (5 bases). This CDR3 is built from 16 residues. Germline loops: CDR1 SGHRS, CDR2 YFSETQ. V lost 0 bases, J lost 1 base, and 13 bases lay in between. The CDR3 reads CASSLGWGYTQETQYF. Written as DNA, the CDR3 is TGCGCCAGCAGCTTGGGCTGGGGCTATACCCAAGAGACCCAGTACTTC.

The chain couples TRBV6-5 to TRBJ1-6; D gene uncertain. Trimming stripped 4 bases from V and 9 bases from J, with 19 bases between. Germline values: CDR1 MNHEY, CDR2 SVGAGI. The CDR3 covers 16 residues. CDR3 sequence: CASSSTSSREFSPLHF. CDR3 nucleotides: TGTGCCAGCAGTTCTACTTCCTCTCGTGAATTTTCACCCCTCCACTTT.

This chain connects TRBV18 to TRBJ2-5; D gene uncertain. Germline V gives CDR1 KGHSH, CDR2 LQKENI. This CDR3 spans 12 amino acids. V was pared by 5 bases and J by 1 base, with 5 bases between. CDR3 sequence: CASSELQETQYF. Written as DNA, the CDR3 is TGTGCCAGCTCAGAGCTCCAAGAGACCCAGTACTTC.

The count of this clone is one. J is TRBJ1-1 and V is TRBV6-5; D not resolved. Trimming removed 7 bases at V and 0 bases at J, with 15 bases between. The CDR3 sequence is 15 residues long. Germline V gene lookup returns CDR1 MNHEY and CDR2 SVGAGI. The CDR3 DNA reads TGTGCCAGCATTTCGGGTGTATCCTTGAACACTGAAGCTTTCTTT. Its protein product is CASISGVSLNTEAFF.

This chain connects TRBV4-2 to TRBJ2-4, with 9 bases aligning to TRBD2. Germline V gene sequence: CDR1 LGHNA, CDR2 YNFKEQ. Trimming took 4 bases from V and 2 from J; bases not matched to a gene: 12. The CDR3 contains 18 residues. CDR3 in amino acids: CASSPGLAIVGTKNIQYF. The CDR3 nucleotides are TGTGCCAGCAGCCCGGGACTAGCAATAGTCGGAACCAAAAACATTCAGTACTTC.

This clone has a handful of counts. This sequence joins TRBV4-2 and TRBJ2-7, with D perhaps matching TRBD2 (5 bases). The CDR3 sequence is 15 residues long. V lost 4 bases and J 1 base, leaving 14 bases between the germline ends. Germline lookup yields CDR1 LGHNA and CDR2 YNFKEQ. CDR3 sequence: CASSRARELSYEQYF. The CDR3 DNA reads as TGTGCCAGCAGCCGAGCGAGGGAGCTATCCTACGAGCAGTACTTC.

This chain connects TRBV7-2 to TRBJ2-2; 9 bases align to TRBD2. Germline values: CDR1 SGHTA, CDR2 FQGNSA. V lost 5 bases to trimming and J lost 3 bases; unmatched junction nucleotides: 4. This CDR3 is built from 15 residues. CDR3 loop: CASSVTSGYTGELFF. CDR3 bases: TGTGCCAGCAGCGTGACTAGCGGTTACACCGGGGAGCTGTTTTTT.

This chain uses TRBV2 with TRBJ1-2, with D tentatively TRBD1 (5 bases). Per germline, CDR1 SNHLY and CDR2 FYNNEI. Trimming shortened V by 9 bases and J by 4 bases, and 12 bases separated the two germline ends. The CDR3 runs 12 residues. CDR3 DNA: TGTGCCAGAGGGGTCCCGATCTATGGCTACACCTTC. This gives the protein CARGVPIYGYTF.

The chain uses TRBV5-4 and TRBJ2-3, with 10 bases that match TRBD1. The CDR3 sequence is 16 residues long. V shed 6 bases and J 5 bases; nucleotides not matched to a gene: 12. Germline-derived CDR1 and CDR2 are SGHNT and YYREEE (reference sequence). CDR3 protein: CASTLDRGRSGDTQYF. The CDR3 DNA is TGTGCCAGCACGCTAGACAGGGGGCGATCGGGAGATACGCAGTATTTT.

This clone appeared a single time. The rearrangement uses TRBV5-1 and TRBJ2-5; maybe TRBD2 (6 bases). CDR1 and CDR2 (germline): SGHRS, YFSETQ. Trimming shortened V by 0 bases and J by 2 bases, and 11 bases separated the two germline ends. The CDR3 runs to 15 residues. This CDR3 reads CASSLDLAQQETQYF. The CDR3 coding sequence is TGCGCCAGCAGCTTGGATCTAGCGCAGCAAGAGACCCAGTACTTC.